The source of this TCR beta chain is a study of T-cell reconstitution after alpha-beta-depleted transplantation in children. Points on this clonotype: Its antigen remains unknown.

Study-level findings and limits: The high TCRbeta diversity at day 60 in some patients came from surviving recipient T cells and thymic progenitors. Several hundred expanded graft clones reportedly supplied alpha-beta T cells about two months after transplant.

This CDR3 is 14 amino acids long. CDR1 is SGHTA and CDR2 is FQGNSA in the germline V gene. J gave up 9 bases and V 5 bases, and 10 bases lay outside the gene matches. Unique molecular identifiers were built into the TCRbeta library. MiXCR, run by TCRdb on the PCR reads, gives a single entry per CDR3 protein. Here the sample spans 450,000 to 600,000 distinct CDR3 sequences, roughly 13% being singletons. This clonotype originated in a male patient under 18 who had a stem cell transplant for acute myeloid leukemia, so the T cells may come from the graft donor. Sequenced material: PBMCs, mostly from graft donor cells, taken 360 days after TCRalphabeta/CD19-depleted stem cell transplant. This chain links TRBV7-2 with TRBJ2-1; TRBD1 aligns across 7 bases. The CDR3 loop is CASSPNRDSPEQFF. The CDR3 DNA follows: TGTGCCAGCAGCCCAAATCGGGACAGCCCTGAGCAGTTCTTC.